The 5 T cell receptor beta chains reported below all come from one sample, sequenced in a study of Ad26.COV2.S vaccination and SARS-CoV-2 variants (dated by TCRdb to the early 2020s). Explained via the paper, the treatment or condition label denotes: about 20 received Ad26.COV2.S at low or high dose, single or two shots; 5 received placebo; per-sample allocation not given. Repertoires of vaccine and placebo recipients were sequenced from samples collected on day 63 after the first injection. Library preparation employed the immunoSEQ multiplex PCR assay. The clones in this table, taken by TCRdb from immuneACCESS, are in-frame only. Not every clone is retained; where verified, under half of the shortfall comes from an unresolved V gene, and the cause of the rest is unknown. For this sample the table gives about 320,000 clones, of which roughly 84% were detected only once. Clones ranked in the top ten supply approximately 2% of the sample.

The sequencing used peripheral blood, collected in a trial of Ad26.COV2.S vaccine versus placebo. The receptors were gathered from a person between 18 and 65 years old who received the Ad26.COV2.S COVID-19 vaccine or a placebo.

This clone was observed a few times. V is TRBV18 and J is TRBJ1-6; D remains unclear. The CDR3 is 13 residues long. Looked up from germline, CDR1 is KGHSH and CDR2 is LQKENI. The ends were cut back, 3 bases at V and 5 bases at J, with 5 bases in the middle. CDR3: CASSPTDNSPLHF. In DNA form, the CDR3 reads TGTGCCAGCTCACCCACCGATAATTCACCCCTCCACTTT.

This clone came up once. V usage is TRBV7-9 and J usage is TRBJ2-2; no reliable D call. Germline assignment: CDR1 SEHNR and CDR2 FQNEAQ (reference sequence). The CDR3 has 13 amino acids. V was trimmed by 6 bases and J by 3 bases, leaving 8 bases between them. DNA for the CDR3: TGTGCCAGCAGGGGGTCGGACACCGGGGAGCTGTTTTTT. Its protein product is CASRGSDTGELFF.

In the case of this clone: At one end, the junction sequence differs from germline, possibly due to a read error. This chain links TRBV5-4 with TRBJ2-7; no clear D gene. The germline CDR1 and CDR2 sequences are SGHNT and YYREEE (reference sequence). This CDR3 has 12 residues. The CDR3 reads CASRLDSYEQYF. The CDR3 nucleotides read TGTGCCAGCAGATTGGACTCCTACGAGCAGTACTTC.

The V and J genes are TRBV2 and TRBJ1-1, with D unresolved. The V end was cut by 2 bases, the J end by 4 bases, with 8 bases between. Germline V gene lookup returns CDR1 SNHLY and CDR2 FYNNEI. The CDR3 runs 13 residues. The CDR3 spells CASSENTGTEAFF. The CDR3 DNA follows: TGTGCCAGCAGTGAAAATACGGGCACTGAAGCTTTCTTT.

CDR3 coding DNA: TGTGCCAGCAGCTTCAAGGGGGAGTTTTCTCTTCGGCCCCTCCACTTT. Translation gives CASSFKGEFSLRPLHF. The chain is built from TRBV7-8 and TRBJ1-6; possibly TRBD1 for D (6 bases). Germline assignment: CDR1 SGHVS and CDR2 FQNEAQ. This CDR3 is 16 amino acids long. V was pared by 3 bases and J by 13 bases, with 22 bases between.